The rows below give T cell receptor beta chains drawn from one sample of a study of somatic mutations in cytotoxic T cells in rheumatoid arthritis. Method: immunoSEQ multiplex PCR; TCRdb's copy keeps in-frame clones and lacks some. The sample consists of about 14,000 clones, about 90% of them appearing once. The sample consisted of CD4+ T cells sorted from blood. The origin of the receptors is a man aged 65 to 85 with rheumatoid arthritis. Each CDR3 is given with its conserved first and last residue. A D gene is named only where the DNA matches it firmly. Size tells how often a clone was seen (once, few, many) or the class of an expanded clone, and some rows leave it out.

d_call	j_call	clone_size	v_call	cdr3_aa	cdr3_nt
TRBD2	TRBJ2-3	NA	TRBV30	CAWSLAGGGTDTQYF	TGTGCCTGGAGTTTGGCGGGAGGGGGGACAGATACGCAGTATTTT
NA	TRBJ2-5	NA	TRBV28	CASSLWRDASSQETQYF	TGTGCCAGCAGTTTATGGCGGGACGCTAGCTCACAAGAGACCCAGTACTTC
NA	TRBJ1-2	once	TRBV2	CASSGQGTNYGYTF	TGTGCCAGCAGTGGCCAGGGGACTAACTATGGCTACACCTTC
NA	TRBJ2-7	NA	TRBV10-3	CAISEGEQGGYEQYF	TGTGCCATCAGTGAGGGGGAACAGGGTGGGTACGAGCAGTACTTC
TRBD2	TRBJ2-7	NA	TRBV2	CASKKAGVTEQYF	TGTGCCAGCAAAAAAGCGGGAGTAACTGAGCAGTACTTC
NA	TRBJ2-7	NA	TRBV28	CASQGRVDEQYF	TGTGCCAGCCAGGGGAGGGTTGACGAGCAGTACTTC
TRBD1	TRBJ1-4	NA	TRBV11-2	CASSWARGSNEKLFF	TGTGCCAGCAGCTGGGCCAGGGGGTCTAATGAAAAACTGTTTTTT
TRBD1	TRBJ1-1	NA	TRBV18	CASSRDSNTEAFF	TGTGCCAGCTCACGGGACAGCAACACTGAAGCTTTCTTT
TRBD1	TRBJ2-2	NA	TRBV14	CASSPFLGGDTGELFF	TGTGCCAGCAGCCCCTTTTTAGGGGGCGACACCGGGGAGCTGTTTTTT
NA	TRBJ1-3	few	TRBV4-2	CASSQDTDSSSGITIYF	TGTGCCAGCAGTCAAGATACGGACAGCAGTTCTGGAATCACCATATATTTT
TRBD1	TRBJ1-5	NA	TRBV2	CASSDQITGTGEHF	TGTGCCAGCAGCGATCAAATTACCGGGACAGGGGAGCATTTT
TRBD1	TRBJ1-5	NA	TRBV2	CASSERQGEQPQHF	TGTGCCAGCAGTGAAAGACAGGGCGAGCAGCCCCAGCATTTT
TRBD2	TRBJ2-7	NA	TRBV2	CASSEREGYEQYF	TGTGCCAGCAGCGAGCGGGAGGGCTACGAGCAGTACTTC
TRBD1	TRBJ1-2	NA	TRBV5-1	CASSFDSRDRGQSYGYTF	TGCGCCAGCAGCTTCGATTCTCGGGACAGGGGGCAGAGCTATGGCTACACCTTC